The present T cell receptor (beta chain) was sequenced within a study of a mutant IDH1 vaccine in newly diagnosed glioma. TCRdb's table, derived via immunoSEQ multiplex PCR, lists solely in-frame clones and lacks some. The sample carries about 120,000 clones, about nine tenths recorded once. The time point: week 11, during vaccination. With topical imiquimod, each dose of the vaccine consisted of 300 ug of mutant IDH1 20-mer peptide. Remarks on this clone: Its antigen remains unidentified.

This specimen consisted of PBMCs, obtained from a glioma patient whose treatment included an IDH1 peptide vaccine. This sequence was found in a woman in her forties or fifties with glioma.

The CDR3 is CASSTLRASGRVETQYF. The CDR3 nucleotides read TGTGCCAGCAGCACACTCAGGGCTAGCGGGAGGGTAGAGACCCAGTACTTC. This chain links TRBV11-2 with TRBJ2-5; TRBD2 matches 12 bases. V was pared by 5 bases and J by 4 bases, with 11 bases of the junction left unmatched. The germline V gene has CDR1 SGHAT and CDR2 FQNNGV. The CDR3 length is 17 residues. Based on the CDR3 plus reference TRBV11-2 and TRBJ2-5, the full variable domain is EAGVAQSPRYKIIEKRQSVAFWCNPISGHATLYWYQQILGQGPKLLIQFQNNGVVDDSQLPKDRFSAERLKGVDSTLKIQPAKLEDSAVYLCASSTLRASGRVETQYFGPGTRLLVL.